These T cell receptor beta chains were read from a single sample in a study of OX40 agonist ivuxolimab in advanced cancers. Profiled with immunoSEQ multiplex PCR; TCRdb holds only in-frame clones, not every one. This sample carries 45,000 to 55,000 clones, 80% to 85% of them seen once, and the ten largest clones take around 6.8%. Here the sequenced sample was CD4+ or CD8+ T cells sorted from blood, taken in a trial of the OX40 agonist ivuxolimab. The receptor set was obtained from an adult with an advanced solid tumor such as melanoma, head and neck, liver or kidney cancer. Both conserved end residues are trimmed from each CDR3.

15 | TRBV9 | ASSPGQGTLSYNEQF
12 | TRBV27 | ASSWGDGSYEQY
12 | TRBV2 | ASSPPGANYGYT
13 | TRBV6-5 | ASSLVGTPKDGYT
13 | TRBV28 | ASSLGRGLAGELF
13 | TRBV7-9 | ASSGPWGLGMEAF
11 | TRBV9 | ASRGQGTDTQY
12 | TRBV10-2 | ASSLLAGTDTQY
14 | TRBV4-3 | ASSSGSSGSTDTQY
13 | TRBV13 | ASSLGVGPGETQY